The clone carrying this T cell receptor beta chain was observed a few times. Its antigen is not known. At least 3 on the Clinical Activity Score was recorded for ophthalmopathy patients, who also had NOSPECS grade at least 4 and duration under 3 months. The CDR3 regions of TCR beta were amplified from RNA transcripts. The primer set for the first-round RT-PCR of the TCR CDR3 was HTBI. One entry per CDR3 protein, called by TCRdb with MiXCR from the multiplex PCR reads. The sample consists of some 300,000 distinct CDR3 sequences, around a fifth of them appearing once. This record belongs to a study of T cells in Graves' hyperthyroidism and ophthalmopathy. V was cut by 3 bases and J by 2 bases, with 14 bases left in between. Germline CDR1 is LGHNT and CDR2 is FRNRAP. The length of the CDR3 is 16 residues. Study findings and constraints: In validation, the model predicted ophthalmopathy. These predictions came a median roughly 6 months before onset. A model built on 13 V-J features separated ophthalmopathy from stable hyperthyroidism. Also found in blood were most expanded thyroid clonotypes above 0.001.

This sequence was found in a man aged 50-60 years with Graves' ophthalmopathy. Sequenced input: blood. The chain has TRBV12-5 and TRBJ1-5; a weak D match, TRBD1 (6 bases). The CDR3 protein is CASGLFTGARNQPQHF. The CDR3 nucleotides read TGTGCTAGTGGTTTATTCACGGGGGCTCGCAATCAGCCCCAGCATTTT.